This is a list of T cell receptor beta chains from one sample in a study of identical twins. TCRdb processed the 5' RACE reads anew with MiXCR; each CDR3 protein has one entry. The sample has approximately 230,000 distinct CDR3 sequences; more than 13% are singletons. Sequenced: memory (CD45RO+) T cells sorted from blood. These TCRs come from a young woman in good health. Both conserved end residues are part of each CDR3. The D gene is left open where the match is weak. Clone size is not always given. Where it is, it says once, few, many or a class for expanded clones.

v_gene: TRBV20-1; d_gene: TRBD1; j_gene: TRBJ2-2; abundance: NA; CDR3aa: CSASPGQGRTGELFF; CDR3nt: TGCAGTGCTAGCCCGGGACAGGGGAGAACCGGGGAGCTGTTTTTT
v_gene: TRBV12-3/TRBV12-4; d_gene: TRBD2; j_gene: TRBJ2-7; abundance: few; CDR3aa: CASSRGLAVSYEQYF; CDR3nt: TGTGCCAGCAGTCGCGGACTAGCGGTCTCCTACGAGCAGTACTTC
v_gene: TRBV12-3/TRBV12-4; d_gene: NA; j_gene: TRBJ1-6; abundance: many; CDR3aa: CASSQGSEGSPLHF; CDR3nt: TGTGCCAGCAGTCAGGGGAGCGAGGGTTCACCCCTCCACTTT
v_gene: TRBV3-1; d_gene: NA; j_gene: TRBJ1-1; abundance: NA; CDR3aa: CASSQGLMNTEAFF; CDR3nt: TGTGCCAGCAGCCAAGGGCTTATGAACACTGAAGCTTTCTTT
v_gene: TRBV27; d_gene: TRBD2; j_gene: TRBJ2-1; abundance: NA; CDR3aa: CASATSGGHNEQFF; CDR3nt: TGTGCCAGCGCTACTAGCGGGGGCCACAATGAGCAGTTCTTC
v_gene: TRBV6-1; d_gene: NA; j_gene: TRBJ1-1; abundance: NA; CDR3aa: CASSEVRGTEAFF; CDR3nt: TGTGCCAGCAGTGAAGTGAGGGGGACTGAAGCTTTCTTT
v_gene: TRBV7-2; d_gene: NA; j_gene: TRBJ2-7; abundance: few; CDR3aa: CASSLKAGSVYEQYF; CDR3nt: TGTGCCAGCAGCTTAAAGGCGGGTTCAGTCTACGAGCAGTACTTC
v_gene: TRBV6-5; d_gene: NA; j_gene: TRBJ2-7; abundance: NA; CDR3aa: CASSYSGGPSYEQYF; CDR3nt: TGTGCCAGCAGTTACTCCGGAGGGCCATCCTACGAGCAGTACTTC
v_gene: TRBV11-3; d_gene: NA; j_gene: TRBJ2-2; abundance: NA; CDR3aa: CASSLSPSVGELFF; CDR3nt: TGTGCCAGCAGCTTGTCTCCTAGTGTCGGGGAGCTGTTTTTT
v_gene: TRBV6-2/TRBV6-3; d_gene: TRBD2; j_gene: TRBJ2-1; abundance: few; CDR3aa: CASRSSGAHNSYEQFF; CDR3nt: TGTGCCAGCAGGAGTAGCGGGGCACACAATAGCTATGAGCAGTTCTTC
v_gene: TRBV20-1; d_gene: NA; j_gene: TRBJ2-4; abundance: few; CDR3aa: CSARGAGGFGIQYF; CDR3nt: TGCAGTGCTAGAGGGGCCGGGGGCTTCGGCATTCAGTACTTC
v_gene: TRBV12-5; d_gene: NA; j_gene: TRBJ2-5; abundance: few; CDR3aa: CASGLVQETQYF; CDR3nt: TGTGCTAGTGGTTTGGTCCAAGAGACCCAGTACTTC
v_gene: TRBV28; d_gene: NA; j_gene: TRBJ1-3; abundance: NA; CDR3aa: CASSRSSSGGNTIYF; CDR3nt: TGTGCCAGCAGTCGGAGTTCAAGCGGGGGAAACACCATATATTTT
v_gene: TRBV11-2; d_gene: NA; j_gene: TRBJ2-7; abundance: many; CDR3aa: CASRSISGKPYEQYF; CDR3nt: TGTGCCAGCAGGTCCATAAGCGGAAAGCCCTACGAGCAGTACTTC
v_gene: TRBV25-1; d_gene: TRBD1; j_gene: TRBJ2-7; abundance: NA; CDR3aa: CASSDFSGGREQYF; CDR3nt: TGTGCCAGCAGTGATTTTTCAGGGGGCCGCGAGCAGTACTTC
v_gene: TRBV7-2; d_gene: NA; j_gene: TRBJ2-7; abundance: NA; CDR3aa: CASSFGLTYEQYF; CDR3nt: TGTGCCAGCAGCTTCGGACTGACCTACGAGCAGTACTTC
v_gene: TRBV11-1; d_gene: NA; j_gene: TRBJ1-4; abundance: many; CDR3aa: CASSHSRDLATNEKLFF; CDR3nt: TGTGCCAGCAGCCACTCCAGGGACCTAGCAACTAATGAAAAACTGTTTTTT
v_gene: TRBV12-3/TRBV12-4; d_gene: TRBD2; j_gene: TRBJ2-1; abundance: few; CDR3aa: CASSPGLAGLNEQFF; CDR3nt: TGTGCCAGCAGCCCGGGACTAGCGGGACTCAATGAGCAGTTCTTC
v_gene: TRBV5-6; d_gene: NA; j_gene: TRBJ2-2; abundance: few; CDR3aa: CASSHQDRLFF; CDR3nt: TGTGCCAGCAGCCACCAAGACAGACTGTTTTTT
v_gene: TRBV2; d_gene: TRBD1; j_gene: TRBJ1-5; abundance: many; CDR3aa: CASTQGQASHQPQHF; CDR3nt: TGTGCCAGCACCCAAGGACAGGCAAGCCATCAGCCCCAGCATTTT
v_gene: TRBV7-3; d_gene: NA; j_gene: TRBJ2-3; abundance: NA; CDR3aa: CASSSQRTDTQYF; CDR3nt: TGTGCCAGCAGCTCCCAGCGCACAGATACGCAGTATTTT
v_gene: TRBV20-1; d_gene: NA; j_gene: TRBJ2-3; abundance: few; CDR3aa: CSAVGTTDTQYF; CDR3nt: TGCAGTGCTGTCGGGACCACAGATACGCAGTATTTT
v_gene: TRBV29-1; d_gene: NA; j_gene: TRBJ2-1; abundance: NA; CDR3aa: CSVERVVYEQFF; CDR3nt: TGCAGCGTTGAGAGGGTAGTCTATGAGCAGTTCTTC
v_gene: TRBV29-1; d_gene: TRBD2; j_gene: TRBJ2-1; abundance: NA; CDR3aa: CSVKGTSVWYNEQFF; CDR3nt: TGCAGCGTAAAAGGGACTAGCGTATGGTACAATGAGCAGTTCTTC
v_gene: TRBV7-6; d_gene: NA; j_gene: TRBJ2-7; abundance: many; CDR3aa: CASSLDRISYEQYF; CDR3nt: TGTGCCAGCAGCTTAGACAGGATCTCCTACGAGCAGTACTTC
v_gene: TRBV15; d_gene: NA; j_gene: TRBJ1-1; abundance: many; CDR3aa: CATRPGHLNTEAFF; CDR3nt: TGTGCCACTAGACCAGGACACCTTAACACTGAAGCTTTCTTT
v_gene: TRBV5-1; d_gene: TRBD1; j_gene: TRBJ1-3; abundance: many; CDR3aa: CASSLEGARGNTIYF; CDR3nt: TGCGCCAGCAGCTTGGAGGGGGCGCGAGGAAACACCATATATTTT
v_gene: TRBV4-1; d_gene: TRBD2; j_gene: TRBJ2-7; abundance: few; CDR3aa: CASSNPGGRGYEQYF; CDR3nt: TGCGCCAGCAGCAACCCGGGAGGAAGGGGCTACGAGCAGTACTTC
v_gene: TRBV6-2/TRBV6-3; d_gene: NA; j_gene: TRBJ2-5; abundance: few; CDR3aa: CASTAIVGYETQYF; CDR3nt: TGTGCCAGCACCGCCATCGTCGGGTATGAGACCCAGTACTTC
v_gene: TRBV5-6; d_gene: NA; j_gene: TRBJ2-1; abundance: NA; CDR3aa: CASSWAFGNPNEQFF; CDR3nt: TGTGCCAGCAGCTGGGCGTTTGGGAATCCGAATGAGCAGTTCTTC
v_gene: TRBV20-1; d_gene: NA; j_gene: TRBJ1-1; abundance: few; CDR3aa: CSARDPSGKRAEAFF; CDR3nt: TGCAGTGCTAGAGACCCCAGCGGGAAACGGGCCGAAGCTTTCTTT
v_gene: TRBV3-1; d_gene: NA; j_gene: TRBJ1-1; abundance: NA; CDR3aa: CASSPLPGRGAFF; CDR3nt: TGTGCCAGCAGCCCACTACCCGGGAGGGGCGCTTTCTTT
v_gene: TRBV5-1; d_gene: TRBD2; j_gene: TRBJ2-1; abundance: NA; CDR3aa: CASSLGSSGGTQFF; CDR3nt: TGCGCCAGCAGCTTGGGATCTAGCGGGGGGACGCAGTTCTTC
v_gene: TRBV5-4; d_gene: TRBD1; j_gene: TRBJ1-2; abundance: NA; CDR3aa: CASSLGGTANYGYTF; CDR3nt: TGTGCCAGCAGCTTGGGCGGGACAGCTAACTATGGCTACACCTTC
v_gene: TRBV6-5; d_gene: TRBD2; j_gene: TRBJ2-7; abundance: NA; CDR3aa: CASSSSGRAGSYEQYF; CDR3nt: TGTGCCAGCAGTTCAAGCGGGAGGGCCGGCAGCTACGAGCAGTACTTC
v_gene: TRBV20-1; d_gene: NA; j_gene: TRBJ2-2; abundance: few; CDR3aa: CSATTGNTGELFF; CDR3nt: TGCAGTGCTACGACAGGGAACACCGGGGAGCTGTTTTTT
v_gene: TRBV3-2; d_gene: NA; j_gene: TRBJ2-3; abundance: medium-sized; CDR3aa: CASSHDLTSGIADTQYF; CDR3nt: TGTGCCAGCAGCCACGACTTGACCTCTGGGATCGCAGATACGCAGTATTTT
v_gene: TRBV7-3; d_gene: TRBD2; j_gene: TRBJ2-7; abundance: few; CDR3aa: CASSLGAGLAYEQYF; CDR3nt: TGTGCCAGCAGCTTAGGTGCGGGACTAGCCTACGAGCAGTACTTC
v_gene: TRBV6-5; d_gene: NA; j_gene: TRBJ2-7; abundance: few; CDR3aa: CASSSRVSSYEQYF; CDR3nt: TGTGCCAGCAGTTCCAGGGTAAGCTCCTACGAGCAGTACTTC
v_gene: TRBV3-1; d_gene: NA; j_gene: TRBJ1-5; abundance: few; CDR3aa: CASSQDGAIRPQHF; CDR3nt: TGTGCCAGCAGCCAAGATGGAGCCATCAGACCCCAGCATTTT
v_gene: TRBV19; d_gene: NA; j_gene: TRBJ2-3; abundance: NA; CDR3aa: CASRRAWDTDTQYF; CDR3nt: TGTGCCAGCCGGCGAGCGTGGGACACAGATACGCAGTATTTT
v_gene: TRBV5-1; d_gene: TRBD1; j_gene: TRBJ2-4; abundance: few; CDR3aa: CASSINIPTGGKNIQYF; CDR3nt: TGCGCCAGCAGCATAAACATCCCGACAGGGGGGAAAAACATTCAGTACTTC
v_gene: TRBV6-5; d_gene: NA; j_gene: TRBJ2-5; abundance: NA; CDR3aa: CASSYSGRVGETQYF; CDR3nt: TGTGCCAGCAGTTACTCTGGCAGGGTAGGGGAGACCCAGTACTTC
v_gene: TRBV6-1; d_gene: NA; j_gene: TRBJ1-1; abundance: few; CDR3aa: CASSNARTVNTEAFF; CDR3nt: TGTGCCAGCAGTAACGCCCGGACGGTGAACACTGAAGCTTTCTTT
v_gene: TRBV11-2; d_gene: TRBD2; j_gene: TRBJ2-7; abundance: few; CDR3aa: CASSLTSFTSYEQYF; CDR3nt: TGTGCCAGCAGCTTGACTAGCTTCACCTCCTACGAGCAGTACTTC
v_gene: TRBV5-6; d_gene: NA; j_gene: TRBJ2-3; abundance: NA; CDR3aa: CASSPEARGDTQYF; CDR3nt: TGTGCCAGCAGCCCGGAGGCTCGGGGAGATACGCAGTATTTT
v_gene: TRBV7-2; d_gene: TRBD1; j_gene: TRBJ2-3; abundance: NA; CDR3aa: CASSSRRQGATDTQYF; CDR3nt: TGTGCCAGCAGCTCTAGGAGACAGGGGGCAACAGATACGCAGTATTTT
v_gene: TRBV6-1; d_gene: NA; j_gene: TRBJ1-3; abundance: few; CDR3aa: CASTDGFSGNTIYF; CDR3nt: TGTGCCAGCACTGATGGGTTCTCTGGAAACACCATATATTTT
v_gene: TRBV5-1; d_gene: NA; j_gene: TRBJ2-2; abundance: NA; CDR3aa: CASSLRLGGGFTPGELFF; CDR3nt: TGCGCCAGCAGCTTGCGACTAGGAGGCGGGTTTACCCCCGGGGAGCTGTTTTTT